This T cell receptor (beta chain) was sequenced during a study of spatial heterogeneity in lung cancer. Study-level findings and limits: The number of expanded tumor alpha and beta chains correlated with mutation number.

V dropped 3 bases and J dropped 5 bases, with 14 bases sitting between them. The CDR3 spans 15 residues. Germline V gene sequence: CDR1 LGHNA, CDR2 YNFKEQ. Regarding time point: sample taken at primary tumor resection. Extraction of whole RNA from tumor, nontumor lung or frozen PBMC preceded unsorted sequencing. By sample share, this clonotype is medium-sized. Its specificity is not known. TCRdb redid the calling of the 5' RACE reads with MiXCR, one entry per CDR3 protein. The table lists about 1,400 distinct CDR3 sequences, 5.5% to 6% of them singletons. The sample here was lung tumor tissue, taken at surgery. The source is a female donor with early-stage non-small cell lung cancer. V usage is TRBV4-2 and J usage is TRBJ2-1, with D perhaps matching TRBD1 or TRBD2 (5 bases each). The CDR3 here is CASSQDGTENNEQFF. The CDR3 DNA sequence: TGTGCCAGCAGCCAGGACGGGACGGAAAACAATGAGCAGTTCTTC.